The present T cell receptor beta chain was sequenced within a study of response to subunit inactivated influenza vaccine. Germline CDR1 reads MDHEN; CDR2 reads SYDVKM. Trimming at V came to 7 bases and at J to 5 bases, leaving 8 bases not matched to a gene. The CDR3 spans 14 residues. Concerning this clonotype: Its antigen remains unknown.

Each CDR3 protein gets one entry after TCRdb re-called the RT-PCR reads with MiXCR. The data show hundreds of thousands of distinct CDR3 sequences, with around 13% seen just once and roughly 7.2% held by the top ten. Study results and caveats: It was suggested by the authors that few new T cells are recruited by each seasonal influenza vaccination.

The sequence came from a man between 50 and 59 years old who received an inactivated influenza vaccine. The rearrangement uses TRBV28 and TRBJ2-3; 8 bases fit TRBD2. The source was PBMCs from blood, collected approximately 15 days before vaccination. Here the CDR3 DNA reads TGTGCCAGCACCGCCGGGAGGGCCATAGATACGCAGTATTTT. Protein product: CASTAGRAIDTQYF.